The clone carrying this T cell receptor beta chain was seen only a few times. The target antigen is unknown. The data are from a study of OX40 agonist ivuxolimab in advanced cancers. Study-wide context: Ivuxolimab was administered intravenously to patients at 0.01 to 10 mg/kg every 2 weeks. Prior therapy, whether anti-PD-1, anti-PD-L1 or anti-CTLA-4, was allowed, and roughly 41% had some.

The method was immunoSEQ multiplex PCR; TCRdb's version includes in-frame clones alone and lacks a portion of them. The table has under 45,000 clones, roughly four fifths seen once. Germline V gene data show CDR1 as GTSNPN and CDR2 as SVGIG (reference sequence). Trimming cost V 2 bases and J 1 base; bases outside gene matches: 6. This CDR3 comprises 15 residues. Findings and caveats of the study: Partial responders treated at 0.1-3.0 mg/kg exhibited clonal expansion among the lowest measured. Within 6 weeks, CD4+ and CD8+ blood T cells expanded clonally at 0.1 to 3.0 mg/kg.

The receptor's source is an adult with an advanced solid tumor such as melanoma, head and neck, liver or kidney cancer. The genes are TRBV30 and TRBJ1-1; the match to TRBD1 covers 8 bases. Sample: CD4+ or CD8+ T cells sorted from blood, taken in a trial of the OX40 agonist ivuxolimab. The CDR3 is CAWSPLGQGNTEAFF. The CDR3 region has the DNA TGTGCCTGGAGTCCCCTCGGACAGGGGAACACTGAAGCTTTCTTT.